What follows is one TCR beta chain and its context. Antigen specificity is unknown. Looked up from germline, CDR1 is LNHDA and CDR2 is SQIVND (reference sequence). This CDR3 contains 16 residues. The V gene lost 4 bases and the J gene lost 4 bases, with 19 bases spanning the gap. The primer mix had 60 Vbeta and 13 Jbeta primers. Clones were sequenced by immunoSEQ multiplex PCR, and TCRdb holds only the in-frame ones, with some missing. This table holds about 150,000 clones, about three quarters found once. This record belongs to a study of cytomegalovirus exposure and HLA in healthy donors. Points from the study as a whole: Presence/absence analyses assumed roughly uniform sequencing depth across donors.

Sample: PBMCs. This sequence joins TRBV19 and TRBJ1-2; D is possibly TRBD1 (5 bases). The TCR comes from a male donor in good health and CMV-seronegative. The CDR3 nucleotides read TGTGCCAGTAGTACTCCCGGTTCGGCCCAGGGCTATGGCTACACCTTC. As protein: CASSTPGSAQGYGYTF.